This entry lists 15 T cell receptor beta chains sequenced from one sample in a study of T cells and Merkel cell carcinoma outcomes (dated by TCRdb to between 2020 and 2021). To prepare the library, the immunoSEQ multiplex PCR assay was applied. TCRdb took over this immuneACCESS table, retaining in-frame rearrangements with V and J assigned. Such tables are incomplete; in checked studies, under half of the missing clones stem from an unresolved V gene, and the remainder is unexplained. This sample has around 150 clones in its table, and nearly 98% of those were observed once. In total, the top ten clones hold 6% to 8% of the sample. Material: tumor tissue from Merkel cell carcinoma. These TCRs come from a human donor with Merkel cell carcinoma.

V usage is TRBV6-5 and J usage is TRBJ2-7, with D perhaps TRBD1 or TRBD2 (7 bases each). V was pared by 5 bases and J by 0 bases, with 11 bases between. CDR3 length: 14 residues. Germline V gene lookup returns CDR1 MNHEY and CDR2 SVGAGI. CDR3: CASSQGGSSYEQYF. The CDR3 DNA reads as TGTGCCAGCAGTCAGGGGGGGAGCTCCTACGAGCAGTACTTC.

The rearrangement joins TRBV6-6 to TRBJ1-5; D gene unclear. The germline CDR1 and CDR2 sequences are MNHNY and SVGAGI (reference sequence). CDR3 length: 15 residues. Trimming pared 4 bases from V and 4 bases from J, leaving 14 bases between. The CDR3 reads CASSSRAVGNQPQHF. CDR3 DNA: TGTGCCAGCAGTTCCCGGGCGGTTGGAAATCAGCCCCAGCATTTT.

The rearrangement links TRBV6-6 to TRBJ1-3; D is uncertain. Trimming cost V 2 bases and J 9 bases, with 2 bases left between them. CDR3 length: 10 amino acids. CDR1 and CDR2 from the germline V gene are MNHNY and SVGAGI (reference sequence). The CDR3 DNA follows: TGTGCCAGCAGTTACGGCACCATATATTTT. Its translation is CASSYGTIYF.

The rearrangement links TRBV19 to TRBJ2-7; D possibly corresponds to TRBD1 (5 bases). Trimming removed 2 bases from V and 4 bases from J, with 12 bases in between. CDR1 is LNHDA, CDR2 SQIVND, per germline (reference sequence). This CDR3 region has 14 residues. This CDR3 reads CASSILGRGYEQYF. The CDR3 DNA reads TGTGCCAGTAGTATATTGGGGCGCGGTTACGAGCAGTACTTC.

This chain uses TRBV7-9 with TRBJ2-1; 10 nucleotides match TRBD1. The germline V gene encodes CDR1 SEHNR and CDR2 FQNEAQ (reference sequence). The CDR3 is 16 amino acids. The junction had 13 bases not matched to a gene; V was cut back by 5 bases and J by 9 bases. CDR3 DNA: TGTGCCAGCAGCCCTCGGGGGACAGGGGTGTTTGGTGAGCAGTTCTTC. Translation: CASSPRGTGVFGEQFF.

The genes are TRBV7-2 and TRBJ1-5; perhaps TRBD1 as D (5 bases). V was pared by 7 bases and J by 3 bases, with 19 bases between. Germline V gene lookup returns CDR1 SGHTA and CDR2 FQGNSA. The CDR3 is 16 residues long. For the CDR3, the DNA is TGTGCCAGCACCCAGGGTCCAGGTCCTCTCAATCAGCCCCAGCATTTT. The encoded protein is CASTQGPGPLNQPQHF. Using reference TRBV7-2 and TRBJ1-5 for the parts outside the CDR3, the full variable domain is GAGVSQSPSNKVTEKGKDVELRCDPISGHTALYWYRQSLGQGLEFLIYFQGNSAPDKSGLPSDRFSAERTGGSVSTLTIQRTQQEDSAVYLCASTQGPGPLNQPQHFGDGTRLSIL.

The V and J genes are TRBV28 and TRBJ1-2; 9 bases agree with TRBD1. V lost 5 bases and J lost 6; bases outside the gene matches: 10. Germline values: CDR1 MDHEN, CDR2 SYDVKM. The CDR3 spans 15 residues. CDR3 protein: CASSLADRGRNGYTF. For the CDR3, the DNA is TGTGCCAGCAGTCTAGCGGACAGGGGTAGGAATGGCTACACCTTC.

About this clone itself: Mismatch with germline at one junction end may stem from a read error. CDR3 sequence (DNA): TGTGTCAGCAGTTCATCCGGCAGATTAGTCCATGGAAACACCATATATTTT. Its translation is CVSSSSGRLVHGNTIYF. The V and J genes are TRBV27 and TRBJ1-3; D uncertain. The germline V gene has CDR1 MNHEY and CDR2 SMNVEV (reference sequence). The CDR3 has 17 residues.

The chain carries TRBV6-1 and TRBJ2-3, with a tentative D call TRBD1 (5 bases). CDR3 size: 13 residues. Trimming took 8 bases from V and 2 from J, leaving 11 bases between them. Per germline, CDR1 MNHNS and CDR2 SASEGT. The DNA of the CDR3 is TGTGCCAGCCGTCGACAGTTCACAGATACGCAGTATTTT. It encodes CASRRQFTDTQYF.

This clone has just one count. This sequence joins TRBV5-1 and TRBJ1-5; no firm D call. CDR1 is SGHRS and CDR2 is YFSETQ in the germline V gene. The V and J ends lost 0 bases and 5 bases respectively, with 6 bases between them. The CDR3 has 13 amino acids. CDR3 in DNA: TGCGCCAGCAGCTTGGGATGGGATCAGCCCCAGCATTTT. Translation: CASSLGWDQPQHF.

This clone is a singleton in its sample. The chain employs TRBV29-1 and TRBJ2-3; maybe TRBD1 (5 bases). Germline V gene sequence: CDR1 SQVTM, CDR2 ANQGSEA. This CDR3 has 11 amino acids. Trimming shortened V by 6 bases and J by 5 bases, and 9 bases separated the two germline ends. The CDR3 here is CSVIRVDTQYF. CDR3 in DNA: TGCAGCGTAATCAGGGTAGATACGCAGTATTTT.

The chain combines TRBV29-1 with TRBJ1-4, with a possible D match to TRBD1 (5 bases). The CDR3 runs to 14 residues. Germline values: CDR1 SQVTM, CDR2 ANQGSEA. V was cut by 7 bases and J by 5 bases, with 17 bases left in between. CDR3 nucleotide sequence: TGCAGCGCCGGGTATGGCAGGGCGAATGAAAAACTGTTTTTT. Translating gives CSAGYGRANEKLFF.

The chain has TRBV5-6 and TRBJ1-2; TRBD1 might be the D (6 bases). V lost 6 bases, J lost 8 bases, and 20 bases lay in between. The germline V gene encodes CDR1 SGHDT and CDR2 YYEEEE. The CDR3 contains 14 residues. The CDR3: CASKQGGGVFGYTF. For the CDR3, the DNA is TGTGCCAGCAAACAGGGCGGCGGTGTCTTCGGCTACACCTTC.

The genes are TRBV5-1 and TRBJ2-3; a weak D match, TRBD1 (5 bases). Deletions cut 0 bases from V and 0 bases from J, with 8 bases between. The CDR3 is 15 residues long. Germline V gives CDR1 SGHRS, CDR2 YFSETQ. The CDR3 sequence is CASSLVPGSTDTQYF. Here the CDR3 DNA reads TGCGCCAGCAGCTTGGTCCCAGGGAGCACAGATACGCAGTATTTT.

The chain carries TRBV27 and TRBJ2-7; TRBD2 is a possible D gene (5 bases). Germline CDR1 and CDR2: MNHEY and SMNVEV (reference sequence). The CDR3 sequence is 13 residues long. With 0 bases removed from V and 5 bases from J, the gap between germline ends came to 8 bases. This CDR3 is CASSLSDLDEQYF. As DNA, the CDR3 is TGTGCCAGCAGTTTATCGGACTTAGACGAGCAGTACTTC.